This T cell receptor beta chain was identified in a study of identifying expanded T cells in peripheral blood. General study findings and limits: Over two and four weeks, about 16 and 20 clones changed, versus around 1.3 between replicates. Variance in clone template counts between roughly two-week samples significantly increased with total template count across all healthy donors.

The germline V gene has CDR1 SGHAT and CDR2 FQDESV (reference sequence). This CDR3 region has 18 residues. The V and J ends lost 5 bases and 0 bases respectively, with 20 bases between them. Profiled with immunoSEQ multiplex PCR; TCRdb holds only in-frame clones, not every one. The profile shows about 82,000 clones, about 87% of them singletons. A note on this clone: Its target is not known.

No infections or other immune events were documented during collection. Sequencing was done on a sample of blood. This TCR was sampled from a person between 18 and 75 years old in good health. The chain employs TRBV11-1 and TRBJ1-3; TRBD1 might be the D (5 bases). This chain's CDR3 is CASSLRGPGTVSGNTIYF. DNA for the CDR3: TGTGCCAGCAGCCTCCGAGGCCCTGGGACGGTCTCTGGAAACACCATATATTTT.